A selection of T cell receptor beta chains follows, all from one sample in a study of cytomegalovirus exposure and HLA in healthy donors. Assay used: immunoSEQ multiplex PCR; TCRdb lists only in-frame clones, some missing. The table has 85,000 to 130,000 clones, 76% seen once. The specimen sequenced was PBMCs. Receptor source: a woman in her forties or fifties in good health and CMV-seropositive. Both conserved end residues are part of each CDR3. D genes are given only for firm matches. Rows may omit the clone size; those that give it use once, few, many or a size class.

d_call	v_call	clone_size	cdr3_length	j_call	cdr3_aa	cdr3_nt
TRBD1	TRBV2	-	13	TRBJ1-1	CASLGQMNTEAFF	TGTGCCAGCCTGGGACAGATGAACACTGAAGCTTTCTTT
-	TRBV7-9	-	12	TRBJ2-2	CASSLANGELFF	TGTGCCAGCAGCTTGGCAAACGGGGAGCTGTTTTTT
TRBD1	TRBV7-8	-	16	TRBJ2-7	CASSSDRDRVSYEQYF	TGTGCCAGCAGCTCCGACCGGGACAGGGTTTCCTACGAGCAGTACTTC
TRBD2	TRBV2	-	16	TRBJ2-1	CASHLGAGGPYNEQFF	TGTGCCAGCCACCTGGGGGCGGGGGGGCCCTACAATGAGCAGTTCTTC
TRBD1	TRBV9	-	15	TRBJ1-2	CASSVDRGTDYGYTF	TGTGCCAGCAGCGTAGACAGGGGGACGGACTATGGCTACACCTTC
TRBD1	TRBV9	-	14	TRBJ1-2	CASSPGQDNYGYTF	TGTGCCAGCAGCCCCGGACAGGATAACTATGGCTACACCTTC
-	TRBV2	-	11	TRBJ2-1	CATAGNNEQFF	TGTGCCACGGCGGGTAACAATGAGCAGTTCTTC
TRBD1	TRBV7-9	-	16	TRBJ2-4	CASSRTPDRAKNIQYF	TGTGCCAGCAGCCGGACCCCGGACAGGGCCAAAAACATTCAGTACTTC
-	TRBV6-1	once	13	TRBJ2-1	CASSDLQLREQFF	TGTGCCAGCAGCGACCTCCAGTTGAGGGAGCAGTTCTTC
TRBD2	TRBV5-4	-	14	TRBJ2-3	CASTLGREADTQYF	TGTGCCAGCACCCTGGGTCGGGAGGCAGATACGCAGTATTTT
-	TRBV29-1	-	12	TRBJ1-1	CSVEETYTEAFF	TGCAGCGTTGAAGAGACATACACTGAAGCTTTCTTT
-	TRBV29-1	few	16	TRBJ2-1	CSVEDPRRGSYNEQFF	TGCAGCGTTGAAGACCCCCGGAGGGGATCCTACAATGAGCAGTTCTTC
-	TRBV5-6	-	15	TRBJ2-7	CASSLDGYQLSEQYF	TGTGCCAGCAGCTTGGACGGGTACCAGCTATCCGAGCAGTACTTC
TRBD2	TRBV19	-	16	TRBJ2-5	CASSMVLAGIKKTQYF	TGTGCCAGTAGTATGGTGCTAGCGGGTATTAAGAAGACCCAGTACTTC
-	TRBV27	-	15	TRBJ1-5	CASSPDSVINQSQHF	TGTGCCAGCAGTCCGGACAGCGTCATTAATCAGTCCCAGCATTTT
TRBD1	TRBV28	-	12	TRBJ1-1	CASSLGQGEAFF	TGTGCCAGCAGTTTAGGACAGGGGGAAGCTTTCTTT
TRBD2	TRBV5-1	-	15	TRBJ2-1	CASSFGLAGDNEQFF	TGCGCCAGCAGCTTCGGACTAGCGGGAGACAATGAGCAGTTCTTC
-	TRBV15	-	14	TRBJ1-5	CATSIDRTNQPQHF	TGTGCCACCAGCATCGACAGGACCAATCAGCCCCAGCATTTT
TRBD1	TRBV5-3	-	14	TRBJ1-2	CARSVGQGIDGYTF	TGTGCCAGAAGCGTTGGACAGGGGATCGATGGCTACACCTTC
-	TRBV4-1	-	14	TRBJ1-1	CASSQENGNTEAFF	TGCGCCAGCAGCCAAGAAAACGGGAACACTGAAGCTTTCTTT
TRBD1	TRBV5-1	-	15	TRBJ1-1	CASSIGQARGTEAFF	TGCGCCAGCAGCATCGGACAGGCCAGGGGCACTGAAGCTTTCTTT
TRBD2	TRBV4-1	few	16	TRBJ2-5	CASSQEGLAGRETQYF	TGCGCCAGCAGCCAAGAAGGACTAGCGGGTCGGGAGACCCAGTACTTC
-	TRBV6-1	-	17	TRBJ2-3	CASRENVGQASTDTQYF	TGTGCCAGCAGGGAAAACGTGGGACAAGCTAGCACAGATACGCAGTATTTT
-	TRBV7-9	-	15	TRBJ2-5	CASSLDQGMRETQYF	TGTGCCAGCAGCTTAGATCAGGGAATGAGAGAGACCCAGTACTTC
-	TRBV27	-	12	TRBJ1-6	CASSTLTGTLHF	TGTGCCAGCAGTACCCTTACAGGGACCCTCCACTTT
TRBD1	TRBV30	-	15	TRBJ1-5	CAWSGTGGARQPQHF	TGTGCCTGGAGTGGGACAGGGGGCGCGAGGCAGCCCCAGCATTTT
TRBD2	TRBV5-6	few	14	TRBJ2-1	CASGGGTLDNEQFF	TGTGCCAGCGGGGGGGGGACCCTTGACAATGAGCAGTTCTTC
-	TRBV11-2	-	16	TRBJ1-6	CASRELLSSYNSPLHF	TGTGCCAGCAGAGAGCTACTGAGCTCCTATAATTCACCCCTCCACTTT
-	TRBV9	-	13	TRBJ1-1	CASSVGAGDEAFF	TGTGCCAGCAGCGTAGGAGCCGGGGATGAAGCTTTCTTT
TRBD2	TRBV4-2	-	17	TRBJ2-3	CASSPTSGGPRTDTQYF	TGTGCCAGCAGCCCGACTAGCGGGGGGCCCCGCACAGATACGCAGTATTTT
TRBD2	TRBV9	-	16	TRBJ2-7	CASSEKGLAASYEQYF	TGTGCCAGCAGCGAAAAGGGACTAGCGGCCTCCTACGAGCAGTACTTC
TRBD2	TRBV29-1	-	13	TRBJ2-3	CSVLAGVADTQYF	TGCAGCGTCCTAGCGGGAGTGGCGGATACGCAGTATTTT
-	TRBV11-1	-	12	TRBJ1-2	CASSFRNYGYTF	TGTGCCAGCAGCTTTCGGAACTATGGCTACACCTTC
TRBD1	TRBV27	-	16	TRBJ1-1	CASSEFRDRRNTEAFF	TGTGCCAGCAGTGAATTTAGGGACAGACGGAACACTGAAGCTTTCTTT
TRBD1	TRBV9	-	15	TRBJ1-5	CASSVGQGAGQPQHF	TGTGCCAGCAGCGTAGGGCAGGGGGCAGGTCAGCCCCAGCATTTT
-	TRBV10-3	-	16	TRBJ2-7	CAISGSPGHSYYEQYF	TGTGCCATCAGTGGTTCACCGGGACACTCCTACTACGAGCAGTACTTC
TRBD2	TRBV4-2	-	16	TRBJ2-1	CASSQDRAGGYNEQFF	TGTGCCAGCAGCCAAGATCGTGCGGGAGGTTACAATGAGCAGTTCTTC
-	TRBV9	few	17	TRBJ2-6	CASSVALPGVGANVLTF	TGTGCCAGCAGCGTAGCTCTGCCAGGGGTAGGGGCCAACGTCCTGACTTTC
-	TRBV2	once	13	TRBJ1-3	CASMLGPGNTIYF	TGTGCCAGCATGCTGGGCCCTGGAAACACCATATATTTT
TRBD1	TRBV15	-	17	TRBJ2-5	CATSRDPGQGVRETQYF	TGTGCCACCAGCAGAGATCCTGGACAGGGGGTAAGAGAGACCCAGTACTTC
-	TRBV19	few	13	TRBJ2-3	CASSIEARDTQYF	TGTGCCAGTAGTATAGAGGCTAGAGATACGCAGTATTTT
TRBD1	TRBV4-1	-	15	TRBJ1-4	CASSPGTAGKEKLFF	TGCGCCAGCAGCCCCGGGACAGCCGGGAAGGAAAAACTGTTTTTT
-	TRBV13	-	15	TRBJ1-1	CASTLQGLMNTEAFF	TGTGCCAGCACACTACAGGGACTAATGAACACTGAAGCTTTCTTT
-	TRBV2	few	13	TRBJ1-5	CASTGDINQPQHF	TGTGCCAGCACCGGGGACATCAACCAGCCCCAGCATTTT
TRBD1	TRBV12-5	-	15	TRBJ2-1	CASAFRDSSYNEQFF	TGTGCTAGTGCCTTCCGGGACAGCTCCTACAATGAGCAGTTCTTC
-	TRBV7-8	-	15	TRBJ2-7	CASSLDRTGSYEQYF	TGTGCCAGCAGCTTAGATCGTACAGGATCCTACGAGCAGTACTTC
TRBD2	TRBV15	-	15	TRBJ2-3	CATRGTSGERDTQYF	TGTGCCACCAGGGGGACTAGCGGGGAGCGAGATACGCAGTATTTT
TRBD1	TRBV19	-	15	TRBJ1-4	CASKDRGGTNEKLFF	TGTGCCAGTAAAGACAGGGGTGGCACTAATGAAAAACTGTTTTTT
-	TRBV19	-	15	TRBJ1-5	CASSITPDSHQPQHF	TGTGCCAGTAGTATAACCCCGGACAGTCATCAGCCCCAGCATTTT
TRBD2	TRBV10-3	-	15	TRBJ2-1	CAITSGSNDDNEQFF	TGTGCCATCACTAGCGGGAGTAACGACGACAATGAGCAGTTCTTC
TRBD1	TRBV14	-	13	TRBJ2-7	CASSLRTGYEQYF	TGTGCCAGCAGCCTCCGGACAGGCTACGAGCAGTACTTC
TRBD1	TRBV5-6	-	16	TRBJ1-1	CASSLAGRTGLNEAFF	TGTGCCAGCAGCTTGGCCGGCAGGACAGGGCTTAATGAAGCTTTCTTT